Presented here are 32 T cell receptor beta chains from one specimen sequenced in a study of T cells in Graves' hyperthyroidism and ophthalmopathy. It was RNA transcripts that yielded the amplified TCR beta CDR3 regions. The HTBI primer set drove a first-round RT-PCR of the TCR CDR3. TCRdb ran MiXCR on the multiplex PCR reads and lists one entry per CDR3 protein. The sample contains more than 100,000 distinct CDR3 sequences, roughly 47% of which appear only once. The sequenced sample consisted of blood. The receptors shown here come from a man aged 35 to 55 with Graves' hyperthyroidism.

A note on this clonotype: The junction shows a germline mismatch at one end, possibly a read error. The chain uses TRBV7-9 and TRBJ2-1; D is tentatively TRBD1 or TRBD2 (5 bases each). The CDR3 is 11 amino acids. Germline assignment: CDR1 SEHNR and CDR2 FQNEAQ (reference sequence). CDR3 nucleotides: TGTGCCAGCATCTTAAGGGACGAGCAGTTCTTC. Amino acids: CASILRDEQFF.

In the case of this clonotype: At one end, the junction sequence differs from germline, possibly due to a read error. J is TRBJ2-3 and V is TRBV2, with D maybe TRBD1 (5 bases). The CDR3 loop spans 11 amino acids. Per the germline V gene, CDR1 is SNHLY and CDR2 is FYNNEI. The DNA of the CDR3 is TGTGCCATCAGTAAGACAGATACGCAGTACTTT. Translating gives CAISKTDTQYF.

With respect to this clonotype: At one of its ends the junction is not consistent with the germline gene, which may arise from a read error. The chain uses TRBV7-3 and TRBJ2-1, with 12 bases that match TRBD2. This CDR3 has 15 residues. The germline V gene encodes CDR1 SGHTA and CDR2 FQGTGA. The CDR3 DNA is TGTGCCAGCAGCCTCGGACTAGCGGGGTATAATGGGCAGTTCTTC. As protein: CASSLGLAGYNGQFF.

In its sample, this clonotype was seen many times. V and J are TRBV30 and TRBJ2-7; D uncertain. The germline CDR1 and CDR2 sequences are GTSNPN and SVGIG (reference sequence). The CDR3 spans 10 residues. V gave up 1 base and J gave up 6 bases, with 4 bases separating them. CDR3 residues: CAWSGGEQYF. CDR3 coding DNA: TGTGCCTGGAGTGGAGGCGAGCAGTACTTC. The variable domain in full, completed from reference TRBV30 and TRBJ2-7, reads SQTIHQWPATLVQPVGSPLSLECTVEGTSNPNLYWYRQAAGRGLQLLFYSVGIGQISSEVPQNLSASRPQDRQFILSSKKLLLSDSGFYLCAWSGGEQYFGPGTRLTVT.

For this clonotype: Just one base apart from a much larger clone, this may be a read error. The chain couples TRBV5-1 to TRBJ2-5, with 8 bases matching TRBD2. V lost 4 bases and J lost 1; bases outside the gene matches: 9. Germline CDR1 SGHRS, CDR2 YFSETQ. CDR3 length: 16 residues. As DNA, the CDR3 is TGCGCCAGCAGCCGGGGTGACGGGGGGGCCCAAGAGACCCAGTACTTC. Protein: CASSRGDGGAQETQYF.

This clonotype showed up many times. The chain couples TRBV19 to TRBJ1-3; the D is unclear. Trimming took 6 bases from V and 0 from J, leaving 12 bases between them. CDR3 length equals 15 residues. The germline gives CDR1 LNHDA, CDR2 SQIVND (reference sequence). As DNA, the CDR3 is TGTGCCAGTAGGACCGCGCACCACTCTGGAAACACCATATATTTT. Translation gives CASRTAHHSGNTIYF.

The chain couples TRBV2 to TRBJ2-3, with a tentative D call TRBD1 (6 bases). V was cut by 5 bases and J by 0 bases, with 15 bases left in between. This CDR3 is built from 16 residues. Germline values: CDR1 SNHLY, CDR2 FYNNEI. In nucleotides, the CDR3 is TGTGCCAGCAGTTTAGTGGGACACCTTAGCACAGATACGCAGTATTTT. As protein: CASSLVGHLSTDTQYF.

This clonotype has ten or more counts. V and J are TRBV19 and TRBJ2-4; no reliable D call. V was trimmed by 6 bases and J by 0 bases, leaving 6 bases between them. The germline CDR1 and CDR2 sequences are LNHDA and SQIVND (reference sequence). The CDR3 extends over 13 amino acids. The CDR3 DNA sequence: TGTGCCAGTAGCACCCTAGCCAAAAACATTCAGTACTTC. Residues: CASSTLAKNIQYF.

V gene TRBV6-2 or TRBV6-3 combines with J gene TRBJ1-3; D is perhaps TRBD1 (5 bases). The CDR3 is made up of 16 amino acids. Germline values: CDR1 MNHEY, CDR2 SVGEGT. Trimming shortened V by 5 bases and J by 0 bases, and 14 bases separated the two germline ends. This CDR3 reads CASSPRDDSSGNTIYF. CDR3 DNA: TGTGCCAGCAGTCCTCGGGACGACAGCTCTGGAAACACCATATATTTT.

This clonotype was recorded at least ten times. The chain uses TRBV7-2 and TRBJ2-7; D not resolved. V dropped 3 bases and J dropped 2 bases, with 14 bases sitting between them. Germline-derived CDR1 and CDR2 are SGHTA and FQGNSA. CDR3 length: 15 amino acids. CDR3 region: CASSFDSLAPYEQYF. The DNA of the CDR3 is TGTGCCAGCAGCTTTGACTCTCTCGCCCCCTACGAGCAGTACTTC.

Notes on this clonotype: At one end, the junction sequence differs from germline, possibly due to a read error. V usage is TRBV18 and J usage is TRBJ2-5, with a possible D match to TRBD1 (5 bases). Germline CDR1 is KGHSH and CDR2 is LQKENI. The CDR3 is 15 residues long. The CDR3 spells CASSPSGMKLETQSF. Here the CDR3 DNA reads TGTGCCAGCTCACCATCAGGGATGAAGTTGGAGACCCAGTCCTTC.

The CDR3 region is CSAVYGGQETQYF. For the CDR3, the DNA is TGCAGTGCCGTCTATGGGGGGCAAGAGACCCAGTACTTC. The chain links TRBV20-1 to TRBJ2-5, with D maybe TRBD2 (6 bases). Deletions cut 6 bases from V and 2 bases from J, with 13 bases between. Germline values: CDR1 DFQATT, CDR2 SNEGSKA (reference sequence). The CDR3 has 13 residues.

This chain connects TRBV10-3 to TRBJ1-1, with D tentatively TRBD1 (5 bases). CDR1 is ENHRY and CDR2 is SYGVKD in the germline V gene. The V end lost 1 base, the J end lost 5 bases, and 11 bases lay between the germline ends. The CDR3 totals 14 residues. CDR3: CAISELGEETEAFF. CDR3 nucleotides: TGTGCCATCAGTGAGTTAGGGGAAGAGACTGAAGCTTTCTTT.

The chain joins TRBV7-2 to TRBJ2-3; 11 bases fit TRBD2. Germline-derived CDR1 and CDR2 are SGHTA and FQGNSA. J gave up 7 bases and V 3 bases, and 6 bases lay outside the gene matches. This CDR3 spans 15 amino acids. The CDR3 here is CASSLGLAELNTQYF. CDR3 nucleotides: TGTGCCAGCAGCTTGGGACTAGCGGAGCTAAATACGCAGTATTTT. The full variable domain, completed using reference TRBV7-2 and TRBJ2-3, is GAGVSQSPSNKVTEKGKDVELRCDPISGHTALYWYRQSLGQGLEFLIYFQGNSAPDKSGLPSDRFSAERTGGSVSTLTIQRTQQEDSAVYLCASSLGLAELNTQYFGPGTRLTVL.

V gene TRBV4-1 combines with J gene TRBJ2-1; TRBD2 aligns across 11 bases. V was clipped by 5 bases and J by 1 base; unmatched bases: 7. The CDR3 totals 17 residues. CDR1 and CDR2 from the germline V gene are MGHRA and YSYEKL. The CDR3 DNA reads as TGCGCCAGCAGCGATAGCGGGGGGGCAAGGTCCTACAATGAGCAGTTCTTC. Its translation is CASSDSGGARSYNEQFF.

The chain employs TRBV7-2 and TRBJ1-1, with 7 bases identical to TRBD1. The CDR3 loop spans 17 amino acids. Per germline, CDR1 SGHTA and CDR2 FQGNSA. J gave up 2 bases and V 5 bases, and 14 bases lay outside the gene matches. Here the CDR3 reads CASSPSGGPAGNTEAFF. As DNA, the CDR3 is TGTGCCAGCAGCCCCTCAGGGGGTCCCGCCGGAAACACTGAAGCTTTCTTT.

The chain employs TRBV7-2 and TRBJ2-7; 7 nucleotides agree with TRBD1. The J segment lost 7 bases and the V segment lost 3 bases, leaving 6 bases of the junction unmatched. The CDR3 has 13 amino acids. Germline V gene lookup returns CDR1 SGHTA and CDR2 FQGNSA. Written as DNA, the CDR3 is TGTGCCAGCAGCTTCAAGATGGGACAGGAGCAGTACTTC. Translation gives CASSFKMGQEQYF.

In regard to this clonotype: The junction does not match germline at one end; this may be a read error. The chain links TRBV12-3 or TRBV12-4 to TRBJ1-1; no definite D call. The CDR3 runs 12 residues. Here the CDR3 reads CASTPSSSEALF. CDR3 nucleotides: TGTGCCAGCACCCCGTCCAGCTCAGAGGCTCTCTTT.

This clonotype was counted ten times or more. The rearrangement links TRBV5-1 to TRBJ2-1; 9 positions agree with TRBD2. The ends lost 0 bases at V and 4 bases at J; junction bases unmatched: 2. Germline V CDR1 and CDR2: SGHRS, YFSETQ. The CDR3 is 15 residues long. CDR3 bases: TGCGCCAGCAGCTTGGCCAGCGGGGGGTACAATGAGCAGTTCTTC. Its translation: CASSLASGGYNEQFF.

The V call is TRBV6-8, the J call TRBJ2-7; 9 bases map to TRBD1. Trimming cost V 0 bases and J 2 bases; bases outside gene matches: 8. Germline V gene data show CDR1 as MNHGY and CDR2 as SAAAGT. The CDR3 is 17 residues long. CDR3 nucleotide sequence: TGTGCCAGCAGTTACTCCCGTTCCGGGACAGGGACCTACGAGCAGTACTTC. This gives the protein CASSYSRSGTGTYEQYF.

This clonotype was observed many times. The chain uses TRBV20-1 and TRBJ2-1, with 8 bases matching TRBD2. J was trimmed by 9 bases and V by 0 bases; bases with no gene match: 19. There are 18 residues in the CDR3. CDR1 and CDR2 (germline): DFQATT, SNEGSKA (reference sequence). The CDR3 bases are TGCAGTGCTAGAGATCGGGCGACTAGCGCAATCTCACGGGGTGAGCAGTTCTTC. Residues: CSARDRATSAISRGEQFF.

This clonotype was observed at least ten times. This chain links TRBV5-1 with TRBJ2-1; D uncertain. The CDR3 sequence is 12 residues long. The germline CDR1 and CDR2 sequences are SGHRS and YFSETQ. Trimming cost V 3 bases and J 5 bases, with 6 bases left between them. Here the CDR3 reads CASSYNDNEQFF. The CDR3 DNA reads TGCGCCAGCAGCTACAACGACAATGAGCAGTTCTTC. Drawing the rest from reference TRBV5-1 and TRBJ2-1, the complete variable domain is KAGVTQTPRYLIKTRGQQVTLSCSPISGHRSVSWYQQTPGQGLQFLFEYFSETQRNKGNFPGRFSGRQFSNSRSEMNVSTLELGDSALYLCASSYNDNEQFFGPGTRLTVL.

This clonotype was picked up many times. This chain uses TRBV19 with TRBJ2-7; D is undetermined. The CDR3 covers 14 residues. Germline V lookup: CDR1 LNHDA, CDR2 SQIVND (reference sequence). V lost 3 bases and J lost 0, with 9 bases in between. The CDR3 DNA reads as TGTGCCAGTAGTATTGGTAGGCACTCCTACGAGCAGTACTTC. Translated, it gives CASSIGRHSYEQYF.

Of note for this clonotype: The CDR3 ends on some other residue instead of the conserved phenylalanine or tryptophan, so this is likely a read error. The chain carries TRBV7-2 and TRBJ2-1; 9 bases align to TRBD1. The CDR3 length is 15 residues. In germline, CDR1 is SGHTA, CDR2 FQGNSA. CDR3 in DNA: TGTGCCGGCAGCTTGGGACAGGGAGGCTACAATGAGCAGTTCCTC. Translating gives CAGSLGQGGYNEQFL.

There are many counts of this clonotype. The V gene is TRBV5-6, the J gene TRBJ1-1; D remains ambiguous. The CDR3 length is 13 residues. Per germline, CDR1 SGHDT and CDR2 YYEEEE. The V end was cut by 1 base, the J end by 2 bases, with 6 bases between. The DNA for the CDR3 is TGTGCCAGCAGCTTGCTGGGAAACACTGAAGCTTTCTTT. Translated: CASSLLGNTEAFF.

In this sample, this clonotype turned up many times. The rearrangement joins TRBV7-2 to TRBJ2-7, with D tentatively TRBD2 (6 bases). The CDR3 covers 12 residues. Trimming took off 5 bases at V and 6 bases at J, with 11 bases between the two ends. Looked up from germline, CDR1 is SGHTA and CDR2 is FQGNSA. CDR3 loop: CASSLPTSEQYF. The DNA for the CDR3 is TGTGCCAGCAGCCTACCGACTAGCGAGCAGTACTTC.

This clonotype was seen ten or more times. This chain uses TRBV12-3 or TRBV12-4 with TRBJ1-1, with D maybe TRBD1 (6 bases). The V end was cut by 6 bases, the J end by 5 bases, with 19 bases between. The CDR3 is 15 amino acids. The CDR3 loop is CASRAQGGNRTEAFF. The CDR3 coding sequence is TGTGCCAGCAGGGCACAGGGTGGAAATAGAACTGAAGCTTTCTTT.

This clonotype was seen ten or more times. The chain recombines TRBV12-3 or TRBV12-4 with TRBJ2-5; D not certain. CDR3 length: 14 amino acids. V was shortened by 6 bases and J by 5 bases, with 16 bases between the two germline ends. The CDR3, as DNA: TGTGCCAGCAGCACGACGACGAATGTGGAGACCCAGTACTTC. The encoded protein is CASSTTTNVETQYF.

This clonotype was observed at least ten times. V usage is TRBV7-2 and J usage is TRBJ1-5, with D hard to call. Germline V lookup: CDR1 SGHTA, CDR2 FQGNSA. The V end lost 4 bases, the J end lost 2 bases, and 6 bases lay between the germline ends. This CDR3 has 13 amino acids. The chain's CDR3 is CASSYGGNQPQHF. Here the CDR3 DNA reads TGTGCCAGCAGCTACGGGGGCAATCAGCCCCAGCATTTT. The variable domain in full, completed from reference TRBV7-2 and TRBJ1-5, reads GAGVSQSPSNKVTEKGKDVELRCDPISGHTALYWYRQSLGQGLEFLIYFQGNSAPDKSGLPSDRFSAERTGGSVSTLTIQRTQQEDSAVYLCASSYGGNQPQHFGDGTRLSIL.

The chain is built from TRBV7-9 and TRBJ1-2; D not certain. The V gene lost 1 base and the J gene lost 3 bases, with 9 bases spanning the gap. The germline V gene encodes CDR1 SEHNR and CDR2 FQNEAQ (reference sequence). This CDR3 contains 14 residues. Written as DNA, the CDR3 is TGTGCCAGCAGCTTAGGACTAGCGGACTATGGCTACACCTTC. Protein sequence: CASSLGLADYGYTF.

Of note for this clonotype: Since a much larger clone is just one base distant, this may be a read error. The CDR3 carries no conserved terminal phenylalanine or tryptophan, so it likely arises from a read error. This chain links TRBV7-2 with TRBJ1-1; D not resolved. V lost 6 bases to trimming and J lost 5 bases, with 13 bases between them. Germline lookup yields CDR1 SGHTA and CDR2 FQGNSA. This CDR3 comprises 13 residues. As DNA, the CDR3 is TGTGCCAGCAGTCCGGAGGGAGGGACTGAAGCTTTCCTT. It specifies CASSPEGGTEAFL.

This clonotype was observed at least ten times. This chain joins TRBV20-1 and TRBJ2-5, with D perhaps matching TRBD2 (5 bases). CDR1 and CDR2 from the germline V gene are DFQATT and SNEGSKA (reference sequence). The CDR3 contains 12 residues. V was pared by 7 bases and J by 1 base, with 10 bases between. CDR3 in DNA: TGCAGTGTTCAGCGGTCCCAAGAGACCCAGTACTTC. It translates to CSVQRSQETQYF.